These 2 T cell receptor beta chains originate from one sample sequenced in a study of T cell clonality in common variable immunodeficiency. The repertoire was sequenced with immunoSEQ multiplex PCR; TCRdb's copy has only in-frame clones and lacks some. The repertoire shows about 81,000 clones, none seen only once; the top ten take about 0.8%. The sample was peripheral blood mononuclear cells. The receptors here all came from a person aged 18 to 70 in good health.

This clone was observed many times. The CDR3 end falls 3 residues outside the read, so it is completed with the germline J gene. The V and J genes are TRBV18 and TRBJ2-1, with 8 positions matching TRBD1. The CDR3 contains 14 residues. J was trimmed by 5 bases and V by 3 bases; bases with no gene match: 3. Germline V gene sequence: CDR1 KGHSH, CDR2 LQKENI. This CDR3 is CASSPMDRDNEQFF. The part of the CDR3 DNA that was read is TGTGCCAGCTCACCTATGGACAGGGACAATGAG.

This clone was seen many times. The read comes to an end 3 residues before the CDR3 does, leaving the germline J gene to fill in the end. The rearrangement links TRBV5-1 to TRBJ2-7; the match to TRBD2 covers 16 bases. The J segment lost 1 base and the V segment lost 3 bases, leaving 1 base of the junction unmatched. The V gene's germline CDR1 is SGHRS and CDR2 YFSETQ. This CDR3 contains 16 residues. The covered CDR3 bases are TGCGCCAGCAGCTGGGGACTAGCGGGAGGGTCCTACGAG. Residues: CASSWGLAGGSYE. The whole CDR3 protein is CASSWGLAGGSYEQYF.